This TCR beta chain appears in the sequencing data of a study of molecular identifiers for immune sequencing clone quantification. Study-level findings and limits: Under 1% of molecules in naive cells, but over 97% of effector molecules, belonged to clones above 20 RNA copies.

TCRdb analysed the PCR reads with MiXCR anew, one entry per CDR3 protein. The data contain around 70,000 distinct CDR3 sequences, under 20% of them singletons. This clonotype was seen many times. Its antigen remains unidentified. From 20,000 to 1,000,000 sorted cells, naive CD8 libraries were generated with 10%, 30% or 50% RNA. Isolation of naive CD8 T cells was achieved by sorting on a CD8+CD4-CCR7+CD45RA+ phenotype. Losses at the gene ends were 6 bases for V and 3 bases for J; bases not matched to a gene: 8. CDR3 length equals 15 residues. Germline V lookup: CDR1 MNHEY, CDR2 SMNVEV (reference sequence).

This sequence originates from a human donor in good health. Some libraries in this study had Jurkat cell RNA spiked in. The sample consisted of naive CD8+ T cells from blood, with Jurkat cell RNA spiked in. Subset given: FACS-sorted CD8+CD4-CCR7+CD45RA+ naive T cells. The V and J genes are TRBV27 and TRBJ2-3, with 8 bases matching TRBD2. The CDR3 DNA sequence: TGTGCCAGCAGACGAGTAGCGGGAATGACAGATACGCAGTATTTT. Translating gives CASRRVAGMTDTQYF.